Shown below are 5 T cell receptor beta chains from a single sample sequenced in a study of shared clonotypes between healthy human individuals. Data came from immunoSEQ multiplex PCR; TCRdb stores just in-frame clones and leaves some out. Of roughly 2,000,000 clones in the sample, about 94% were seen once. Naive CD8 isolation took CD45RO-negative cells positively selected for CCR7 and excluded terminally differentiated effector memory CD45RA+ cells. The sample taken for sequencing was naive CD8+ T cells from PBMCs. The receptors derive from a man aged 18 to 29 in good health. Some clones in this sample may be carry-over from other donors' samples.

This chain uses TRBV4-3 with TRBJ1-2; possible D gene TRBD1, 5 bases. The CDR3 is made up of 15 amino acids. Germline V CDR1 and CDR2: LGHNA, YSLEER. V dropped 0 bases and J dropped 1 base, with 9 bases sitting between them. CDR3 DNA: TGCGCCAGCAGCCAAGAGACGGGGCTTAACTATGGCTACACCTTC. It codes for CASSQETGLNYGYTF.

The V and J genes are TRBV2 and TRBJ2-5; the D gene is possibly TRBD2 (6 bases). Germline V CDR1 and CDR2: SNHLY, FYNNEI. The CDR3 is 16 amino acids. V was cut by 3 bases and J by 5 bases, with 19 bases left in between. CDR3 amino acids: CASSDFWGLGTETQYF. As DNA, the CDR3 is TGTGCCAGCAGTGACTTTTGGGGACTCGGTACGGAGACCCAGTACTTC. Using reference TRBV2 and TRBJ2-5 for the parts outside the CDR3, the full variable domain is EPEVTQTPSHQVTQMGQEVILRCVPISNHLYFYWYRQILGQKVEFLVSFYNNEISEKSEIFDDQFSVERPDGSNFTLKIRSTKLEDSAMYFCASSDFWGLGTETQYFGPGTRLLVL.

The chain links TRBV7-3 to TRBJ1-2; TRBD1 is a possible D gene (6 bases). CDR3 length: 14 amino acids. Germline-derived CDR1 and CDR2 are SGHTA and FQGTGA. V was pared by 5 bases and J by 4 bases, with 14 bases between. The CDR3 DNA sequence: TGTGCCAGCAGCCCGGGACAAGGGTTCTATGGCTACACCTTC. Protein: CASSPGQGFYGYTF.

There are a few counts of this clone. This sequence joins TRBV10-3 and TRBJ1-1; D remains ambiguous. Trimming shortened V by 4 bases and J by 0 bases, and 12 bases separated the two germline ends. CDR1 is ENHRY and CDR2 is SYGVKD in the germline V gene. CDR3 length: 15 residues. Written as DNA, the CDR3 is TGTGCCATCAGTGCTTTTTCACCGATGAACACTGAAGCTTTCTTT. Protein sequence: CAISAFSPMNTEAFF.

The chain employs TRBV7-8 and TRBJ2-5; a weak D match, TRBD1 (6 bases). Trimming took off 7 bases at V and 3 bases at J, with 18 bases between the two ends. The CDR3 runs to 15 residues. Looked up from germline, CDR1 is SGHVS and CDR2 is FQNEAQ. The CDR3 bases are TGTGCCAGCACCCGTGTGGGGGCAGGAAAAGAGACCCAGTACTTC. It specifies CASTRVGAGKETQYF.